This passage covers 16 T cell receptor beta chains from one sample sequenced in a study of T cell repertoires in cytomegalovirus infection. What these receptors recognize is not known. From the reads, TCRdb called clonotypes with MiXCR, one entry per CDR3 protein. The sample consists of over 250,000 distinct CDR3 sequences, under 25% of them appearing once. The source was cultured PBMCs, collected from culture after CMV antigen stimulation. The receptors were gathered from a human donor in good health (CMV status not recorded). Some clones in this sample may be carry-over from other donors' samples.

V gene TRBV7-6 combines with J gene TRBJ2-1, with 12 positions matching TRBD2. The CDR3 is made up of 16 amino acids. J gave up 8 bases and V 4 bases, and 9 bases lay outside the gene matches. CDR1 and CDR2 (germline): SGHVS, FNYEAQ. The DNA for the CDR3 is TGTGCCAGCAGCTCTGCCGGGACTAGCGGGTTCGATGAGCAGTTCTTC. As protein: CASSSAGTSGFDEQFF.

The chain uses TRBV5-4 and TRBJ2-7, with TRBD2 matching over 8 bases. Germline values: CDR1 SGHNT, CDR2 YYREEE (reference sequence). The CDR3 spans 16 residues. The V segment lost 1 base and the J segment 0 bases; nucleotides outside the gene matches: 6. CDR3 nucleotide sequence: TGTGCCAGCAGCTTGAAGCTAGCGGGCTACTCCTACGAGCAGTACTTC. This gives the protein CASSLKLAGYSYEQYF.

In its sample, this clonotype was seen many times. CDR3 bases: TGCGCCAGCAGTCAGCCGGGACGGAGCTCCTACGAGCAGTACTTC. This translates into CASSQPGRSSYEQYF. The chain links TRBV4-1 to TRBJ2-7; D assignment may be TRBD1 or TRBD2 (5 bases each). The V and J ends lost 6 bases and 0 bases respectively, with 15 bases between them. Germline assignment: CDR1 MGHRA and CDR2 YSYEKL. The CDR3 is 15 residues long.

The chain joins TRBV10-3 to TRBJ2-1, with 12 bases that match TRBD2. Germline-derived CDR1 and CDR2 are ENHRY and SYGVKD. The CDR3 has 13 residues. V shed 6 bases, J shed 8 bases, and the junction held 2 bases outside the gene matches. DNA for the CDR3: TGTGCCATCAGGACTAGCGGGGGAGATGAGCAGTTCTTC. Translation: CAIRTSGGDEQFF.

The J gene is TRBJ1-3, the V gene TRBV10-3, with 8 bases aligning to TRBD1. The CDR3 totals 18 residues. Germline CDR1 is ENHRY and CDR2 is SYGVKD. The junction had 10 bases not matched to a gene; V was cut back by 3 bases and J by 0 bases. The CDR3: CAISDTAGTGSSGNTIYF. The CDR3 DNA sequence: TGTGCCATCAGTGACACGGCGGGGACAGGCAGCTCTGGAAACACCATATATTTT.

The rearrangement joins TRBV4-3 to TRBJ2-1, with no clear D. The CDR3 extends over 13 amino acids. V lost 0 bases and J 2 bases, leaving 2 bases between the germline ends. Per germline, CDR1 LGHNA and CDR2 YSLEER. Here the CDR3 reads CASSQDTYNEQFF. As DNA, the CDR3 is TGCGCCAGCAGCCAAGATACCTACAATGAGCAGTTCTTC.

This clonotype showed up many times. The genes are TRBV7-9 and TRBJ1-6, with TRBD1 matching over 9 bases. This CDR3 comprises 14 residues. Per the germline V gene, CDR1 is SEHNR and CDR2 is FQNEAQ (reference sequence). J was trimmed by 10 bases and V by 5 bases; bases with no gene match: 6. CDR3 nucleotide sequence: TGTGCCAGCAGCGAACAGGGGGCAAGCTCACCCCTCCACTTT. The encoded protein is CASSEQGASSPLHF.

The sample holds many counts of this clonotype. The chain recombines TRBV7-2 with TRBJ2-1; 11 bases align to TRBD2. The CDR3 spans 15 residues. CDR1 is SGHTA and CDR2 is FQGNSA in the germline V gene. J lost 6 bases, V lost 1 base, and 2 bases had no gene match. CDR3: CASSLVAGGPNEQFF. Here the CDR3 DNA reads TGTGCCAGCAGCTTAGTAGCGGGAGGGCCCAATGAGCAGTTCTTC.

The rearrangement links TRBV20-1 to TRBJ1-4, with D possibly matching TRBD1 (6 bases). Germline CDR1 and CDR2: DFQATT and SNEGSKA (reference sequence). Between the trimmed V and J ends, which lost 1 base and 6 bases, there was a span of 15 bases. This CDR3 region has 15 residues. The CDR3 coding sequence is TGCAGTGCTAGAGGGGGGGCAGATCGGGATGAAAAACTGTTTTTT. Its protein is CSARGGADRDEKLFF.

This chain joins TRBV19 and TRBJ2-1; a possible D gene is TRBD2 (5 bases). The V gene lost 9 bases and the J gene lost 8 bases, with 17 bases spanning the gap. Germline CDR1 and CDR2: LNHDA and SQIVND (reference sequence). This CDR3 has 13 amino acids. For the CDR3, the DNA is TGTGCCAGCCAGAAACTTCTAGCACATGAGCAGTTCTTC. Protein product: CASQKLLAHEQFF.

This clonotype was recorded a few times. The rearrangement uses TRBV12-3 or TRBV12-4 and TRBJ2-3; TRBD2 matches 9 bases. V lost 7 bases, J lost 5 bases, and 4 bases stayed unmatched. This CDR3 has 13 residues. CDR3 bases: TGTGCCAGCAAAGGACTAGCGCGAGATACGCAGTATTTT. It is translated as CASKGLARDTQYF.

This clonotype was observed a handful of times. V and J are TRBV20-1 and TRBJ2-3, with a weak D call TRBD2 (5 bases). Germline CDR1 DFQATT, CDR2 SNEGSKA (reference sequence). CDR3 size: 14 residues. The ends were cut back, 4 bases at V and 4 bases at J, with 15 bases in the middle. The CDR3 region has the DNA TGCAGTGCTACCAGTATAGGAGGTGCAGATACGCAGTATTTT. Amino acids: CSATSIGGADTQYF.

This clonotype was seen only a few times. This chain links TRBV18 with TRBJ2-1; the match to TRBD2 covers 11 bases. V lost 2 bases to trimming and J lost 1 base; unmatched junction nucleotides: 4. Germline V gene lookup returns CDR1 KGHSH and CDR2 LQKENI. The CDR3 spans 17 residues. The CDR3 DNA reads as TGTGCCAGCTCACCATCTGGGACTAGCGGTTCCTACAATGAGCAGTTCTTC. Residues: CASSPSGTSGSYNEQFF.

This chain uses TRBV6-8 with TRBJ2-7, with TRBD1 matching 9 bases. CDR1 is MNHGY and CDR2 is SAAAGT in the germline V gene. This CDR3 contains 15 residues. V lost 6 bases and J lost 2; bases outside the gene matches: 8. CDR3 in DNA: TGTGCCAGCAGAACCCCGGGACAGGGCACCTACGAGCAGTACTTC. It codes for CASRTPGQGTYEQYF.

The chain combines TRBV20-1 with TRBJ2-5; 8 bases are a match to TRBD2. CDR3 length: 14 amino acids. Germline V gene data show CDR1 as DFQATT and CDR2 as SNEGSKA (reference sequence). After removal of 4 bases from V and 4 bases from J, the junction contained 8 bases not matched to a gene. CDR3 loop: CSAISGRTSETQYF. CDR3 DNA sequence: TGCAGTGCTATCAGCGGGAGAACTTCAGAGACCCAGTACTTC.

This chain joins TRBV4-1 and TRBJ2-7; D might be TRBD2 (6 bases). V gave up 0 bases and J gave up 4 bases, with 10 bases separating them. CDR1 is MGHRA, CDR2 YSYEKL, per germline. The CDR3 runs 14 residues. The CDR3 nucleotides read TGCGCCAGCAGCCAAGAGGCGGGGATTTACGAGCAGTACGTC. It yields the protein CASSQEAGIYEQYV.